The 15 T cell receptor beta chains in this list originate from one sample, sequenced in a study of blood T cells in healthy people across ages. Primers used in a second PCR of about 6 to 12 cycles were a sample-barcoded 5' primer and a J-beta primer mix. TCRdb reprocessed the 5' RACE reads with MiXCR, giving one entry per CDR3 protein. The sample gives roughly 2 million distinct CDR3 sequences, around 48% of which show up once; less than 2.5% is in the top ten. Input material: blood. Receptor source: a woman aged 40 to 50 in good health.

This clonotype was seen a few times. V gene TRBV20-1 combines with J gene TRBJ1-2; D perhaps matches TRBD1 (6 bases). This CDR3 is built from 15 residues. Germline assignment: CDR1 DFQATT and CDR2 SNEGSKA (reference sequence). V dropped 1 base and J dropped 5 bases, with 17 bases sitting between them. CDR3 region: CSARARTGTIYGYTF. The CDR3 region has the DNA TGCAGTGCTAGAGCTCGAACAGGGACGATTTATGGCTACACCTTC.

The CDR3 reads CASSQGFLAGSTDTQYF. DNA for the CDR3: TGTGCCAGCAGCCAAGGATTCCTAGCGGGGAGCACAGATACGCAGTATTTT. The V call is TRBV3-1, the J call TRBJ2-3, with 9 positions matching TRBD2. The CDR3 spans 17 residues. Per the germline V gene, CDR1 is LGHDT and CDR2 is YNNKEL (reference sequence). V was clipped by 1 base and J by 0 bases; unmatched bases: 5.

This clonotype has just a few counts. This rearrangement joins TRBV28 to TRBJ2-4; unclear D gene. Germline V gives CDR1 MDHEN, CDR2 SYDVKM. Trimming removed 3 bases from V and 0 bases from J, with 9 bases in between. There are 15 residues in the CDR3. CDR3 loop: CASSFRVRAKNIQYF. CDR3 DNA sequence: TGTGCCAGCAGTTTTAGGGTCCGAGCCAAAAACATTCAGTACTTC.

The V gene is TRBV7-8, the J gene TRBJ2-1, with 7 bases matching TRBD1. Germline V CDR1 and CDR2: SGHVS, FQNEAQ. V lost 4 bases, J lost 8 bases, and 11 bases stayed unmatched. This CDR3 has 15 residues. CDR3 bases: TGTGCCAGCAGCTCGACCCTGACAGGGTTTGATGAGCAGTTCTTC. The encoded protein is CASSSTLTGFDEQFF.

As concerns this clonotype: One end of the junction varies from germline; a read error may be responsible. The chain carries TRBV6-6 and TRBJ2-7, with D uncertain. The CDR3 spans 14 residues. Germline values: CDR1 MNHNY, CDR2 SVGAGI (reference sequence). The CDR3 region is CVSSEPRRTYEQYF. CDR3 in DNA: TGTGTCAGCAGCGAACCCCGCAGGACCTACGAGCAGTACTTC.

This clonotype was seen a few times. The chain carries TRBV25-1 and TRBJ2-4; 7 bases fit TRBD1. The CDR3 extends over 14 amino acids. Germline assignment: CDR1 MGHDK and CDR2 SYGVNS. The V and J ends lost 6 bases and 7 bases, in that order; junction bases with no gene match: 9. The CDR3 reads CASRGKPQGNIQYF. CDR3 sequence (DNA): TGTGCCAGCAGAGGCAAACCACAGGGGAACATTCAGTACTTC.

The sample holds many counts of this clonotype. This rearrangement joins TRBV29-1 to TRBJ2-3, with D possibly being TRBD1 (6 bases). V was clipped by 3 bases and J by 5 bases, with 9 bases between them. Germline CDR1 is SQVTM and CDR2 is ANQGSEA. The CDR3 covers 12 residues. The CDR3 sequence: CSVEARGDTQYF. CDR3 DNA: TGCAGCGTTGAGGCCAGGGGAGATACGCAGTATTTT.

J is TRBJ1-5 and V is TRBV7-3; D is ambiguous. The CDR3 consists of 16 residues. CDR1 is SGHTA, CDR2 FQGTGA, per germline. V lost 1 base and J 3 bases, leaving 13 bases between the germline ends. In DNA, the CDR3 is TGTGCCAGCAGCTTAAGTCTGTATCGGAACAATCAGCCCCAGCATTTT. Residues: CASSLSLYRNNQPQHF.

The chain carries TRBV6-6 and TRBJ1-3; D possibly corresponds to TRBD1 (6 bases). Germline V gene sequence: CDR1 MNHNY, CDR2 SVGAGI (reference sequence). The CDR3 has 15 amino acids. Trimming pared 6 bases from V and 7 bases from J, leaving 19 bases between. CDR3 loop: CASSLKQGWVNTIYF. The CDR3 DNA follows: TGTGCCAGCAGCCTAAAACAGGGTTGGGTCAACACCATATATTTT.

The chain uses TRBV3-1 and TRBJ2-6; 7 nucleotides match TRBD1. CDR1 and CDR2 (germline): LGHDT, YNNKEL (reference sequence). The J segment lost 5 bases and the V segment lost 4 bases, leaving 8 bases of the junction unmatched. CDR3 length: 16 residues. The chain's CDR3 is CASSRLQGPWANVLTF. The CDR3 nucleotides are TGTGCCAGCAGCCGCTTACAGGGGCCCTGGGCCAACGTCCTGACTTTC.

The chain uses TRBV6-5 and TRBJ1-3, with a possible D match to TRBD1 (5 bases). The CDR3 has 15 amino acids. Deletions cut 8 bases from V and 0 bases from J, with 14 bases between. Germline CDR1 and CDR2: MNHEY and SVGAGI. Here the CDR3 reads CASGEGDYSGNTIYF. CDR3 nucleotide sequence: TGTGCCAGCGGAGAAGGGGACTACTCTGGAAACACCATATATTTT.

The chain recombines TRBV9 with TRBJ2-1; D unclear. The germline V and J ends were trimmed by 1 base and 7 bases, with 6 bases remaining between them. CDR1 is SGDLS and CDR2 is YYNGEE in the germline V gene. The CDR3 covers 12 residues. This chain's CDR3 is CASSVQRNEQFF. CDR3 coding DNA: TGTGCCAGCAGCGTACAGCGAAATGAGCAGTTCTTC.

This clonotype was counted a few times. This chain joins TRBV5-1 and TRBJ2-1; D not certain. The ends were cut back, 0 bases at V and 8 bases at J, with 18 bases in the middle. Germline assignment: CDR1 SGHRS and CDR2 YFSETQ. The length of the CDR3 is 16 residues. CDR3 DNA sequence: TGCGCCAGCAGCTTGGCCCTAACTAACAAAGGCGATGAGCAGTTCTTC. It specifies CASSLALTNKGDEQFF.

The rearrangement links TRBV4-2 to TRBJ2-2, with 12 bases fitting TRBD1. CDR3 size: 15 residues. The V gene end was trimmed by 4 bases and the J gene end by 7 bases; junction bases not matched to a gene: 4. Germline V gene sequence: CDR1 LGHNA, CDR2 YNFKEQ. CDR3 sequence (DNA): TGTGCCAGCAGCCGGGACAGGGGGCAGAGCGGGGAGCTGTTTTTT. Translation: CASSRDRGQSGELFF.

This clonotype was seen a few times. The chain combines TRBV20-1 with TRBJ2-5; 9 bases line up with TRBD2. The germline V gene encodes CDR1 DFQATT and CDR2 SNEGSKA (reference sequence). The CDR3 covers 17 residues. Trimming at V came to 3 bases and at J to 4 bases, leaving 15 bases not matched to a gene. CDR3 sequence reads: CSASPTLNAGGLETQYF. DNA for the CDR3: TGCAGTGCTAGCCCTACGTTGAACGCGGGGGGGCTAGAGACCCAGTACTTC.